Included here is one TCR beta chain sequence, with context. What it recognizes is unknown. The entry originates in a study of shared clonotypes between healthy human individuals. Study results and caveats: Clonotype sharing across donors was expected to vary with sequencing depth. Generally, naive subsets (rather than memory subsets) showed larger estimated richness. Generation of non-shared clonotypes was less probable than generation of clonotypes shared by all four donors.

CD8 cells classed as naive were CD45RO-negative and positively selected for CCR7, excluding terminally differentiated effector memory CD45RA+ cells. CDR3 length equals 14 residues. V lost 4 bases, J lost 4 bases, and 14 bases lay in between. Per germline, CDR1 MGHRA and CDR2 YSYEKL. Each sorted subset replicate got 200 ng genomic DNA, about 33,000 genomes. Using immunoSEQ multiplex PCR, the repertoire was profiled, and TCRdb retains in-frame clones only, with some absent. The sample has more than 2 million clones; approximately 92% are singletons. The sequenced sample was naive CD8+ T cells from PBMCs. The source is a man younger than 35 in good health. Some clones in this sample may be carry-over from other donors' samples. The chain couples TRBV4-1 to TRBJ2-7, with D possibly TRBD2 on 6 matching bases. The CDR3 DNA follows: TGCGCCAGCAGCCCAGGAGGGACTGGATACGAGCAGTACTTC. It translates to CASSPGGTGYEQYF.